This T cell receptor beta chain was identified during a study of blood T cell repertoires in COVID-19. Study summary: Samples representing acute and convalescent COVID-19 were sourced from the United States, Italy and Spain. Sources were T cells, B-cell-depleted T cells, or PBMCs; the material itself was cDNA or gDNA.

Methods used by the authors: Reference gene primer amplification gave estimated nucleated cell counts. Libraries were prepared by immunoSEQ multiplex PCR; TCRdb keeps only in-frame clonotypes and omits some of them. The DNA gave D and trimming, while V, J and clone size come from that table. The sample consists of about 210,000 clones, roughly 86% of them appearing once. Comments on this clone: One end of the junction varies from germline; a read error may be responsible.

CDR3 length: 11 residues. The germline V gene encodes CDR1 LGHDT and CDR2 YNNKEL (reference sequence). The rearrangement joins TRBV3-1 (or the pseudogene TRBV3-2) to TRBJ2-3; no clear D gene. This TCR was recovered from a woman between 50 and 59 years old with active or convalescent COVID-19. The material sequenced was peripheral blood. This chain's CDR3 is CASRQGSTQYF. CDR3 sequence (DNA): TGTGCCAGCAGGCAAGGTAGTACGCAGTATTTT.